This TCR beta chain appears in the sequencing data of a study of shared clonotypes between healthy human individuals. Turning to the study itself: A donor's plate count was three for CD4 naive and three for CD4 memory; CD8 naive had two and CD8 memory one. General study points: A small donor pool kept down the genetic and exposure-history diversity that was represented. Memory subsets generally showed smaller estimated richness than naive subsets did.

Measured with immunoSEQ multiplex PCR; TCRdb has only the in-frame clones, and not every one. Among a few million clones listed, around 94% were seen once. V was cut by 0 bases and J by 0 bases, with 12 bases left in between. Germline loops: CDR1 SGHNT, CDR2 YYREEE (reference sequence). CDR3 length: 17 residues. Researchers partitioned CD4+ cells into CD45RA+ naive and CD45RA-negative memory subsets. Of note for this clone: What it binds is unknown.

The chain combines TRBV5-4 with TRBJ1-4, with TRBD1 as a possible D gene (6 bases). Sequencing was carried out using naive CD4+ T cells sorted from blood. The subset: CD45RA+ positively selected. This sequence was found in a man aged 18-30 years in good health. In nucleotides, the CDR3 is TGTGCCAGCAGCTTGGGGTCAGGGGAGGCAACTAATGAAAAACTGTTTTTT. Residues: CASSLGSGEATNEKLFF.